Shown below are 15 T cell receptor beta chains from a single sample sequenced in a study of immune reconstitution after stem cell transplant in scleroderma. From the RT-PCR reads, TCRdb called clonotypes with MiXCR, one entry per CDR3 protein. The sample lists thousands of distinct CDR3 sequences; less than 9.5% were seen once. This sample was taken before or after autologous hematopoietic stem cell transplantation (not recorded which). The receptors originated from a male donor with systemic sclerosis.

In this sample, this clonotype is medium-sized. The chain carries TRBV7-2 and TRBJ2-3, with D perhaps matching TRBD2 (6 bases). Germline V lookup: CDR1 SGHTA, CDR2 FQGNSA. The CDR3 runs to 15 residues. The V end was cut by 2 bases, the J end by 4 bases, with 13 bases between. The CDR3 sequence is CASSLTTGVADTQYF. The CDR3 DNA follows: TGTGCCAGCAGCTTAACCACGGGGGTTGCAGATACGCAGTATTTT.

This clonotype is medium-sized by share. The gene calls are TRBV6-2 or TRBV6-3 and TRBJ2-1, with 8 bases matching TRBD1. The ends lost 0 bases at V and 5 bases at J; junction bases unmatched: 9. The germline CDR1 and CDR2 sequences are MNHEY and SVGEGT. The CDR3 totals 17 residues. The CDR3 protein is CASSYSIRTGNNNEQFF. As DNA, the CDR3 is TGTGCCAGCAGTTACTCGATCCGGACAGGGAACAACAATGAGCAGTTCTTC.

Notes on this clonotype: The CDR3 end shows no conserved phenylalanine or tryptophan, and so a read error is likely. This chain joins TRBV7-2 and TRBJ2-5; 7 nucleotides agree with TRBD1. Germline values: CDR1 SGHTA, CDR2 FQGNSA. The CDR3 contains 15 residues. The V and J ends lost 4 bases and 1 base, in that order; junction bases with no gene match: 6. The CDR3 spells CASSSRTGSQETQYL. The CDR3 coding sequence is TGTGCCAGCAGCTCCCGGACAGGTAGCCAAGAGACCCAGTACCTC.

By share, this clonotype counts as medium-sized. J is TRBJ2-3 and V is TRBV29-1; 9 bases are shared with TRBD1. The trim removed 6 bases at V and 4 bases at J, leaving 8 bases unmatched. Germline-derived CDR1 and CDR2 are SQVTM and ANQGSEA. This CDR3 contains 14 residues. This chain's CDR3 is CSVVPGQGPDTQYF. The CDR3 region has the DNA TGCAGCGTGGTCCCGGGACAGGGCCCAGATACGCAGTATTTT.

This clonotype was seen a few times. The chain is built from TRBV6-1 and TRBJ2-7; TRBD1 matches at 9 bases. Germline V gives CDR1 MNHNS, CDR2 SASEGT. This CDR3 region has 14 residues. J was trimmed by 5 bases and V by 4 bases; bases with no gene match: 6. CDR3 loop: CASSVTGGVDEQYF. In DNA, the CDR3 is TGTGCCAGCAGTGTTACAGGGGGCGTAGACGAGCAGTACTTC.

This clonotype is categorized as medium-sized. The chain joins TRBV29-1 to TRBJ2-3; D remains unclear. This CDR3 comprises 11 residues. Germline-derived CDR1 and CDR2 are SQVTM and ANQGSEA. Trimming shortened V by 4 bases and J by 4 bases, and 6 bases separated the two germline ends. DNA of the CDR3: TGCAGCGTTGGAGTTGCAGATACGCAGTATTTT. This sequence encodes CSVGVADTQYF.

Relative to its sample, this clonotype is medium-sized (0.01 to 0.1%). The chain couples TRBV3-2 to TRBJ1-4; the table gives TRBD1 as D, unverified against the DNA. TRBV3-2 is deemed a pseudogene. The CDR3 is made up of 17 amino acids. CDR3 protein: CASSHLSTGQGNEKLFF. CDR3 coding DNA: TGTGCCAGCAGCCATCTTTCAACGGGACAGGGTAATGAAAAACTGTTTTTT.

This clonotype ranks as medium-sized. The CDR3 loop is CASSEEQGWNEQFF. CDR3 nucleotides: TGTGCCAGCAGTGAAGAACAGGGGTGGAATGAGCAGTTCTTC. The chain links TRBV2 to TRBJ2-1, with 7 bases identical to TRBD1. V was clipped by 1 base and J by 7 bases; unmatched bases: 4. CDR1 and CDR2 (germline): SNHLY, FYNNEI. The CDR3 totals 14 residues.

A few counts support this clonotype. The chain combines TRBV7-8 with TRBJ2-1, with D possibly being TRBD2 (6 bases). The V gene's germline CDR1 is SGHVS and CDR2 FQNEAQ. V lost 4 bases and J lost 0, with 16 bases in between. CDR3 size: 17 residues. The CDR3 region has the DNA TGTGCCAGCAGCTCAGTTGGCGCGGGGAGCTCCTACAATGAGCAGTTCTTC. Residues: CASSSVGAGSSYNEQFF.

This clonotype turned up a few times. J is TRBJ2-7 and V is TRBV3-1; tentatively, D is TRBD1 (6 bases). The ends were cut back, 4 bases at V and 5 bases at J, with 15 bases in the middle. The germline CDR1 and CDR2 sequences are LGHDT and YNNKEL (reference sequence). This CDR3 comprises 14 residues. For the CDR3, the DNA is TGTGCCAGCAGCCTCGGGACACGCTCGGACGAGCAGTACTTC. Its protein is CASSLGTRSDEQYF.

In this sample, this clonotype is medium-sized (0.01 to 0.1%). This rearrangement joins TRBV28 to TRBJ1-2; D not certain. The CDR3 covers 16 residues. V shed 3 bases and J shed 6 bases, with 20 bases lying between them. CDR1 and CDR2 (germline): MDHEN, SYDVKM. This chain's CDR3 is CASSFGGGVRMDGYTF. The DNA of the CDR3 is TGTGCCAGCAGTTTTGGAGGAGGAGTAAGAATGGATGGCTACACCTTC.

This clonotype came up a few times. The rearrangement uses TRBV6-5 and TRBJ1-1; no clear D gene. The CDR3 is 17 amino acids. Germline V CDR1 and CDR2: MNHEY, SVGAGI. The ends were cut back, 9 bases at V and 5 bases at J, with 28 bases in the middle. CDR3 nucleotides: TGTGCCAGGGACCTTCCAGATTCGGGATCGGGGAAGACTGAAGCTTTCTTT. Protein product: CARDLPDSGSGKTEAFF.

By share, this clonotype ranks as medium-sized. The chain is built from TRBV20-1 and TRBJ1-5, with D perhaps TRBD1 (6 bases). Germline CDR1 reads DFQATT; CDR2 reads SNEGSKA (reference sequence). Trimming pared 7 bases from V and 8 bases from J, leaving 30 bases between. The CDR3 consists of 17 residues. The CDR3 sequence: CSDTDSPASIGVKPQHF. DNA for the CDR3: TGCAGTGATACGGACAGCCCTGCATCAATAGGGGTAAAGCCCCAGCATTTT.

This clonotype was recorded a few times. The J gene is TRBJ2-2, the V gene TRBV5-1; 8 positions agree with TRBD1. Germline lookup yields CDR1 SGHRS and CDR2 YFSETQ. The CDR3 runs 16 residues. Germline trimming cut 4 bases from V and 0 bases from J; bases unmatched to any gene: 5. The CDR3 spells CASSARTGTNTGELFF. The DNA of the CDR3 is TGCGCCAGCAGCGCTAGGACAGGGACGAACACCGGGGAGCTGTTTTTT.

V gene TRBV20-1 combines with J gene TRBJ1-1, with TRBD1 as a possible D gene (5 bases). Germline V lookup: CDR1 DFQATT, CDR2 SNEGSKA (reference sequence). Trimming took off 3 bases at V and 4 bases at J, with 15 bases between the two ends. The CDR3 is made up of 14 amino acids. Written as DNA, the CDR3 is TGCAGTGCTAGCCGGGGGGGGATCGGCACTGAAGCTTTCTTT. It codes for CSASRGGIGTEAFF.